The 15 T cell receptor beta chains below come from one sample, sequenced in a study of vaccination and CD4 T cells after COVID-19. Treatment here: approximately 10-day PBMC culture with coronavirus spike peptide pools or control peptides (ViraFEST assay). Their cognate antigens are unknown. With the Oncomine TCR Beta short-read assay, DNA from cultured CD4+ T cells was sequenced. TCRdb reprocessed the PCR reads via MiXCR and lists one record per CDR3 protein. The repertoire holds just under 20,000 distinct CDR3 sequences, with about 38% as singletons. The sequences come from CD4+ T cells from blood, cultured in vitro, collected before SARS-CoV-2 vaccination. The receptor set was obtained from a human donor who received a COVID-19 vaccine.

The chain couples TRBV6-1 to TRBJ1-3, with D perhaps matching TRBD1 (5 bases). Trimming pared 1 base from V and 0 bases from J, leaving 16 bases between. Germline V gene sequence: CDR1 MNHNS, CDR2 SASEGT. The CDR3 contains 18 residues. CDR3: CASSEVWSTAVSGNTIYF. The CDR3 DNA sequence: TGTGCCAGCAGTGAAGTATGGTCGACAGCAGTCTCTGGAAACACCATATATTTT.

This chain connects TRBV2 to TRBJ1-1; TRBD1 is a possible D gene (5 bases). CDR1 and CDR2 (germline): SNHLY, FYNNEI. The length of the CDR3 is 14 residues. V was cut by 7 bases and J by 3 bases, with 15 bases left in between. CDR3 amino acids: CASIGVVRDTEAFF. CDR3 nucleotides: TGTGCCAGCATAGGGGTAGTCAGGGACACTGAAGCTTTCTTT.

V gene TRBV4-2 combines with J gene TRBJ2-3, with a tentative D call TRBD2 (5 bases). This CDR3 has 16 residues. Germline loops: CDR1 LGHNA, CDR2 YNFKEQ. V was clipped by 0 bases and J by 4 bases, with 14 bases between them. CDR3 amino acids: CASSQERGLEADTQYF. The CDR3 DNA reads TGTGCCAGCAGCCAAGAGAGAGGCCTGGAGGCAGATACGCAGTATTTT.

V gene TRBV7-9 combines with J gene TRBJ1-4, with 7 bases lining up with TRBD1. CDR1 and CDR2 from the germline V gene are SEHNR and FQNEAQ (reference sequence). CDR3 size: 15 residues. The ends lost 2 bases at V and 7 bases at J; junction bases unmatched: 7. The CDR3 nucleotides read TGTGCCAGCAGCTTATCCAGGGGGAGCGGTGAAAAACTGTTTTTT. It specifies CASSLSRGSGEKLFF.

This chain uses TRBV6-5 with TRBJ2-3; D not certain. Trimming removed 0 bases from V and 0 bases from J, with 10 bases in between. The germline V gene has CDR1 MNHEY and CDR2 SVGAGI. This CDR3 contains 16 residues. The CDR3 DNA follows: TGTGCCAGCAGTTACTCGTTACCCGCAAGCACAGATACGCAGTATTTT. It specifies CASSYSLPASTDTQYF.

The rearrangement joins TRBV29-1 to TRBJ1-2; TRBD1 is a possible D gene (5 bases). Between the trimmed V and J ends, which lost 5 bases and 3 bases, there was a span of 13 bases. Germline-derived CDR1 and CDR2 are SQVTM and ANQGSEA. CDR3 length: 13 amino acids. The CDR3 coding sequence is TGCAGCGTTCGGAGGGGATCGGACTATGGCTACACCTTC. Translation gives CSVRRGSDYGYTF.

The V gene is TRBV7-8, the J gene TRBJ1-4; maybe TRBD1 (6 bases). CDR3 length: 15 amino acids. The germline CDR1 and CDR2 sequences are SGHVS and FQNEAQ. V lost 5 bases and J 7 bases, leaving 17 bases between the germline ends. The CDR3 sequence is CASSPGVGGSEKLFF. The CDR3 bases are TGTGCCAGCAGCCCGGGGGTTGGGGGCAGTGAAAAACTGTTTTTT.

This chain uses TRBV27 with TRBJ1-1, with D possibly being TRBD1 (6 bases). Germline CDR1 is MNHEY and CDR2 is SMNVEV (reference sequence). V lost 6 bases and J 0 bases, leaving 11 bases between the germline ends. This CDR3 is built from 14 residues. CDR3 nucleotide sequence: TGTGCCAGCAGAGGGGGGGGGGTGAACACTGAAGCTTTCTTT. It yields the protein CASRGGGVNTEAFF.

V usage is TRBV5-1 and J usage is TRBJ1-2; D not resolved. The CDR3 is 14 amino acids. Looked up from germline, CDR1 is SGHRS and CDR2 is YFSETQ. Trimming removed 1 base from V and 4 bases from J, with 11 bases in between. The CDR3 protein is CASSLKGQAYGYTF. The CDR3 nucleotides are TGCGCCAGCAGCTTGAAAGGCCAGGCCTATGGCTACACCTTC.

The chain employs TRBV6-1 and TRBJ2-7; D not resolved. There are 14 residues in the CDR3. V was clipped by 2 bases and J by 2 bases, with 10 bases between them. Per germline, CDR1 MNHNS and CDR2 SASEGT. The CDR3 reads CASSETLTTYEQYF. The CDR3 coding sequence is TGTGCCAGCAGTGAAACTTTAACAACCTACGAGCAGTACTTC.

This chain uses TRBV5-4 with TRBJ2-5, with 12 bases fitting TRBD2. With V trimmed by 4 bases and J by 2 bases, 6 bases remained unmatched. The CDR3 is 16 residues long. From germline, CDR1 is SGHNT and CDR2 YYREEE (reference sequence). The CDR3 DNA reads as TGTGCCAGCAGCCCCAGTCTAGCGGGGGGGCAAGAGACCCAGTACTTC. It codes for CASSPSLAGGQETQYF.

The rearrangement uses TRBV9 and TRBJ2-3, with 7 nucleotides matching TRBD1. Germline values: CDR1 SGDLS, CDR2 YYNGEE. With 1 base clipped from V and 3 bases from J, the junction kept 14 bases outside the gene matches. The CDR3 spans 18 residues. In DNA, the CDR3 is TGTGCCAGCAGCGTAAGGCCTCAACAGGGGTTTCGGACAGATACGCAGTATTTT. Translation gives CASSVRPQQGFRTDTQYF.

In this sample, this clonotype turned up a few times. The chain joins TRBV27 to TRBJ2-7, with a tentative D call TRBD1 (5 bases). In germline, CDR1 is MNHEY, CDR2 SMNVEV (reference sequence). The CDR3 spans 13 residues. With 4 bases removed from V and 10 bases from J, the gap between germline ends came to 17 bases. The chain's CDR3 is CASSSYRTARQYF. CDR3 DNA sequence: TGTGCCAGCAGTTCTTACAGGACGGCACGCCAGTACTTC.

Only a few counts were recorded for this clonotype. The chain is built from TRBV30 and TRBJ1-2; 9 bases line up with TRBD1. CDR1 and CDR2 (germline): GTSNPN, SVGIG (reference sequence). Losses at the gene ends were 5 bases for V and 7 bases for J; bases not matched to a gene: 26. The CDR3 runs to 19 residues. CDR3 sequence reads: CAWRTKLEWNGDRVPGYTF. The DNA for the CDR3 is TGTGCCTGGCGAACAAAACTTGAATGGAATGGGGACAGGGTTCCTGGCTACACCTTC.

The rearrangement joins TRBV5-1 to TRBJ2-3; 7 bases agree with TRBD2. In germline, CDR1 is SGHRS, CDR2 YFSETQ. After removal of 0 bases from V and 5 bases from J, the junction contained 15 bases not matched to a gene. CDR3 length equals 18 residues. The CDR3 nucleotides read TGCGCCAGCAGCTTGGCCCATCCGAGGGCGGGGGTAGAAGATACGCAGTATTTT. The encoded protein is CASSLAHPRAGVEDTQYF.